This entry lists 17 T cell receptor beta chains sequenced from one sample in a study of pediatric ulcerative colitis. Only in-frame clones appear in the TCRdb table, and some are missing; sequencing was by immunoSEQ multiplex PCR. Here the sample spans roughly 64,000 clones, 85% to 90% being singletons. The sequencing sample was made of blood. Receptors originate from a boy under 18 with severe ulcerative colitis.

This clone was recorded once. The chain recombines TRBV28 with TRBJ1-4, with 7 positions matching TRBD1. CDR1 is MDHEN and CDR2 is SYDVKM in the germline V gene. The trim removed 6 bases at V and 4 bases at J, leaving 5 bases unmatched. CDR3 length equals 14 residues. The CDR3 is CASRIGQVNEKLFF. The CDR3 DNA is TGTGCCAGCAGGATAGGACAGGTTAATGAAAAACTGTTTTTT.

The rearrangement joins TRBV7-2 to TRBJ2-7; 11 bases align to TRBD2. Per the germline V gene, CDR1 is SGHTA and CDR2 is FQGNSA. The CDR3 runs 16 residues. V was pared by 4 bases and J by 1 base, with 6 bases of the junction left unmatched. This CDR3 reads CASSSSGTSGSYEQYF. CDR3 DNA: TGTGCCAGCAGCTCCTCCGGGACTAGCGGTTCCTACGAGCAGTACTTC.

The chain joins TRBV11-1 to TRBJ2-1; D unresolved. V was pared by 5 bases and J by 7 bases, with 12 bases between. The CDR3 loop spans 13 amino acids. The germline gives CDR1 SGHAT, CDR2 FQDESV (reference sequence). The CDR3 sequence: CASSPPERNEQFF. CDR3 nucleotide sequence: TGTGCCAGCAGCCCACCGGAGAGGAATGAGCAGTTCTTC.

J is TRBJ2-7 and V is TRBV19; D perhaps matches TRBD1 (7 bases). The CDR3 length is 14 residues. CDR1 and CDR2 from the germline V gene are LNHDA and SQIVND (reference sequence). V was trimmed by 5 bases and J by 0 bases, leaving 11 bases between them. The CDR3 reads CASSWGDSSYEQYF. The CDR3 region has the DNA TGTGCCAGTAGTTGGGGGGACAGCTCCTACGAGCAGTACTTC.

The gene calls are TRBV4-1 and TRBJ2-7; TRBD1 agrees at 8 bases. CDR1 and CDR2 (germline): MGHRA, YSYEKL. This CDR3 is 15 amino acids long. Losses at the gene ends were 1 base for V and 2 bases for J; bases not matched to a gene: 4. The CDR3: CASSQGDRRTYEQYF. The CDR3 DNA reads TGCGCCAGCAGCCAAGGGGACAGGAGAACCTACGAGCAGTACTTC.

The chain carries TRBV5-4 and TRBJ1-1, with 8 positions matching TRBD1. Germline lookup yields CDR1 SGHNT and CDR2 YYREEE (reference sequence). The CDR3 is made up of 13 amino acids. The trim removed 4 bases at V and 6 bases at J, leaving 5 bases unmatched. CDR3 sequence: CASSLQGGAEAFF. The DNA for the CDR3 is TGTGCCAGCAGCCTACAGGGGGGTGCTGAAGCTTTCTTT.

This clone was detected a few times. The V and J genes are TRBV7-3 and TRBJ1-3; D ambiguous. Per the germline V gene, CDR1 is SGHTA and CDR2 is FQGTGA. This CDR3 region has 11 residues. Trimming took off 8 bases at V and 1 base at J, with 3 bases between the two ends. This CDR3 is CASGSGNTIYF. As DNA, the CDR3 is TGTGCCAGCGGATCTGGAAACACCATATATTTT.

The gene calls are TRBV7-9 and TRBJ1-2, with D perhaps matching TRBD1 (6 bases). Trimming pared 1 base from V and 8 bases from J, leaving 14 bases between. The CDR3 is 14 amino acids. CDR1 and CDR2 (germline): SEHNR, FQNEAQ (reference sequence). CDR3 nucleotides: TGTGCCAGCAGCTTAGACAGGGAGTCAACGGGCTACACCTTC. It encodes CASSLDRESTGYTF.

CDR3 DNA: TGTGCCAGCAGTGAACAGGGACTTGGGGAGACCCAGTACTTC. As protein: CASSEQGLGETQYF. The chain is built from TRBV2 and TRBJ2-5; TRBD2 is a possible D gene (6 bases). V lost 2 bases, J lost 5 bases, and 12 bases lay in between. The CDR3 length is 14 residues. The germline V gene has CDR1 SNHLY and CDR2 FYNNEI.

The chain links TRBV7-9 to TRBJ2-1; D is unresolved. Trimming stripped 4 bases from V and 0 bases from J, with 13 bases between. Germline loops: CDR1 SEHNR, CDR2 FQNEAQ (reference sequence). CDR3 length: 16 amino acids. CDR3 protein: CASSSAVQPSYNEQFF. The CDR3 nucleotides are TGTGCCAGCAGCTCCGCGGTCCAACCCTCCTACAATGAGCAGTTCTTC. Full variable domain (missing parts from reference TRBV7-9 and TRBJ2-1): DTGVSQNPRHKITKRGQNVTFRCDPISEHNRLYWYRQTLGQGPEFLTYFQNEAQLEKSRLLSDRFSAERPKGSFSTLEIQRTEQGDSAMYLCASSSAVQPSYNEQFFGPGTRLTVL.

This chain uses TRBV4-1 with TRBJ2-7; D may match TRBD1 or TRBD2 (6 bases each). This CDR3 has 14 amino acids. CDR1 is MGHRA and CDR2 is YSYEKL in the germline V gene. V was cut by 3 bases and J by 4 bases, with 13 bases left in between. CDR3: CASSHERGDYEQYF. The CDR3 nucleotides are TGCGCCAGCAGCCACGAAAGGGGGGATTACGAGCAGTACTTC.

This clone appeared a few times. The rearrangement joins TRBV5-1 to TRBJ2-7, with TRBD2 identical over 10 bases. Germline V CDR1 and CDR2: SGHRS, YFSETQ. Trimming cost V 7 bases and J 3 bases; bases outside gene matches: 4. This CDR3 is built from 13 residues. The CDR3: CASGRTSGYEQYF. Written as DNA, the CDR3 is TGCGCCAGCGGCAGGACTAGCGGCTACGAGCAGTACTTC.

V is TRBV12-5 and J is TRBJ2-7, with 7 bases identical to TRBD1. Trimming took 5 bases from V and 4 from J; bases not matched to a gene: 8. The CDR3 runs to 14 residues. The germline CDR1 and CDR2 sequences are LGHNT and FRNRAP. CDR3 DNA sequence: TGTGCTAGTGGTCCGGGACAGCGATCTTACGAGCAGTACTTC. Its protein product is CASGPGQRSYEQYF.

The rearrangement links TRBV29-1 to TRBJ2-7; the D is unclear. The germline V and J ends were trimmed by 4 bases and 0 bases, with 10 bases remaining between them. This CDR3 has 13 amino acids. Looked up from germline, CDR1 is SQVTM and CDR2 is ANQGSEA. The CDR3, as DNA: TGCAGCGTTGTAGTCAGCAACTCCTACGAGCAGTACTTC. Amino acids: CSVVVSNSYEQYF.

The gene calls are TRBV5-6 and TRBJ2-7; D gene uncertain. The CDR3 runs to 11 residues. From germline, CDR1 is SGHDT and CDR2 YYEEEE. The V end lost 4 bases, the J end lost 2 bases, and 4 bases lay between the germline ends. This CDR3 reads CASSVTYEQYF. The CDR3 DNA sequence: TGTGCCAGCAGCGTGACCTACGAGCAGTACTTC.

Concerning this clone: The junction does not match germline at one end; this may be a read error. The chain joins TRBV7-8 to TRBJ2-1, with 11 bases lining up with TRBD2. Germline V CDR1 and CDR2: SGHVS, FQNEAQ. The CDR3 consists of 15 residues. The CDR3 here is CASSLAGGLIGEQFF. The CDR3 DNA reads TGTGCCAGCAGTTTAGCGGGAGGGCTAATCGGTGAGCAGTTCTTC.

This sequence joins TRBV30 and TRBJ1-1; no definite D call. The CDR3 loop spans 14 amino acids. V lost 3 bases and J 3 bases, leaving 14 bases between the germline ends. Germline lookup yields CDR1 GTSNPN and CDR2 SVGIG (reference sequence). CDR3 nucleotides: TGTGCCTGGAGGGGCGGGGTGGAGGACACTGAAGCTTTCTTT. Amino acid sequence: CAWRGGVEDTEAFF.